The 24 T cell receptor beta chains in this list originate from one sample, sequenced in a study of blood T cell repertoires in COVID-19. The protocol was immunoSEQ multiplex PCR, while the TCRdb copy is restricted to in-frame clones and leaves out a portion. The sample has under 200,000 clones; about 85% are singletons. What was sequenced was peripheral blood. These receptors were collected from an elderly woman in a cohort sampled during active or convalescent COVID-19.

The chain combines TRBV9 with TRBJ1-4; D perhaps matches TRBD1 (5 bases). The V gene lost 0 bases and the J gene lost 8 bases, with 14 bases spanning the gap. The CDR3 extends over 15 amino acids. Per germline, CDR1 SGDLS and CDR2 YYNGEE. The CDR3 protein is CASSVDGRVEEKLFF. The CDR3 coding sequence is TGTGCCAGCAGCGTAGATGGCAGGGTTGAAGAAAAACTGTTTTTT.

The chain carries TRBV18 and TRBJ2-1; 10 positions match TRBD1. Germline V CDR1 and CDR2: KGHSH, LQKENI. V lost 1 base, J lost 5 bases, and 8 bases stayed unmatched. This CDR3 contains 17 residues. The CDR3 DNA reads TGTGCCAGCTCACCACTAGAAGGACAGGGGGGGAACAATGAGCAGTTCTTC. Amino acid sequence: CASSPLEGQGGNNEQFF.

This chain joins TRBV9 and TRBJ2-3; unclear D gene. The CDR3 runs 11 residues. The germline V gene has CDR1 SGDLS and CDR2 YYNGEE. V was shortened by 3 bases and J by 3 bases, with 2 bases between the two germline ends. CDR3 DNA sequence: TGTGCCAGCAGCGCGACAGATACGCAGTATTTT. It yields the protein CASSATDTQYF. Looking up the rest from reference TRBV9 and TRBJ2-3 gives the full variable domain: DSGVTQTPKHLITATGQRVTLRCSPRSGDLSVYWYQQSLDQGLQFLIQYYNGEERAKGNILERFSAQQFPDLHSELNLSSLELGDSALYFCASSATDTQYFGPGTRLTVL.

The chain couples TRBV7-9 to TRBJ1-6; TRBD1 matches 9 bases. The CDR3 totals 15 residues. CDR1 and CDR2 from the germline V gene are SEHNR and FQNEAQ (reference sequence). V gave up 8 bases and J gave up 5 bases; unmatched junction bases: 7. CDR3 DNA sequence: TGTGCCAGCCAAAGGGACAGGGCAAATAATTCACCCCTCCACTTT. Its protein product is CASQRDRANNSPLHF.

The chain recombines TRBV18 with TRBJ2-3, with 9 nucleotides matching TRBD2. The CDR3 loop spans 15 amino acids. Per the germline V gene, CDR1 is KGHSH and CDR2 is LQKENI. With 6 bases clipped from V and 1 base from J, the junction kept 5 bases outside the gene matches. The CDR3 nucleotides read TGTGCCAGCTCGCCGACTAGCGGACGCACAGATACGCAGTATTTT. Its translation is CASSPTSGRTDTQYF.

This clone appeared a single time. Other DNA sequences in the sample encode the same CDR3. The chain recombines TRBV12-3 or TRBV12-4 with TRBJ1-2; D remains ambiguous. This CDR3 has 12 residues. V gave up 2 bases and J gave up 4 bases, with 5 bases separating them. The CDR3 loop reads CASSLSSYGYTF. DNA for the CDR3: TGTGCCAGCAGTTTAAGTAGCTATGGCTACACCTTC.

This chain uses TRBV10-2 with TRBJ2-3; D uncertain. Germline V gene sequence: CDR1 WSHSY, CDR2 SAAADI. Trimming pared 6 bases from V and 5 bases from J, leaving 21 bases between. The CDR3 is 16 residues long. The CDR3 is CASSPSPAGGGDTQYF. Here the CDR3 DNA reads TGCGCCAGCAGCCCCTCTCCGGCTGGCGGTGGAGATACGCAGTATTTT.

V is TRBV28 and J is TRBJ1-2, with 9 bases matching TRBD1. Germline assignment: CDR1 MDHEN and CDR2 SYDVKM. The junction had 7 bases not matched to a gene; V was cut back by 8 bases and J by 6 bases. The CDR3 contains 13 residues. CDR3 nucleotides: TGTGCCAGCGGAAAGACAGGGGGACATGGCTACACCTTC. Protein sequence: CASGKTGGHGYTF.

The V gene is TRBV27, the J gene TRBJ2-2, with D hard to call. The CDR3 consists of 13 residues. The germline V and J ends were trimmed by 5 bases and 7 bases, with 11 bases remaining between them. Germline CDR1 is MNHEY and CDR2 is SMNVEV (reference sequence). Here the CDR3 reads CASSKAWSGELFF. The CDR3 coding sequence is TGTGCCAGCAGTAAGGCCTGGAGCGGGGAGCTGTTTTTT.

The V and J genes are TRBV7-9 and TRBJ1-3; maybe TRBD1 (5 bases). V was trimmed by 3 bases and J by 0 bases, leaving 18 bases between them. Germline V gene sequence: CDR1 SEHNR, CDR2 FQNEAQ (reference sequence). CDR3 length: 18 residues. The DNA of the CDR3 is TGTGCCAGCAGCTTTCAGGGAATCCTTTACCTCTCTGGAAACACCATATATTTT. Its translation is CASSFQGILYLSGNTIYF.

The chain employs TRBV28 and TRBJ2-1; maybe TRBD2 (5 bases). V was shortened by 6 bases and J by 0 bases, with 9 bases between the two germline ends. Germline lookup yields CDR1 MDHEN and CDR2 SYDVKM. The CDR3 has 14 amino acids. The CDR3, as DNA: TGTGCCAGCAGGGACTCGAGCTCCTACAATGAGCAGTTCTTC. Its translation is CASRDSSSYNEQFF.

V and J are TRBV30 and TRBJ1-4, with a tentative D call TRBD1 (5 bases). This CDR3 has 14 residues. Germline CDR1 reads GTSNPN; CDR2 reads SVGIG (reference sequence). The V end was cut by 0 bases, the J end by 8 bases, with 13 bases between. The chain's CDR3 is CAWSVRGGGEKLFF. Written as DNA, the CDR3 is TGTGCCTGGAGTGTCCGGGGCGGGGGAGAAAAACTGTTTTTT.

This clone was seen a single time. J is TRBJ1-4 and V is TRBV3-1 (or the pseudogene TRBV3-2); D may be TRBD1 (5 bases). Germline loops: CDR1 LGHDT, CDR2 YNNKEL (reference sequence). CDR3 length: 14 residues. Trimming shortened V by 1 base and J by 8 bases, and 11 bases separated the two germline ends. The CDR3 protein is CASSQVGGTEKLFF. The DNA of the CDR3 is TGTGCCAGCAGCCAAGTTGGGGGGACGGAAAAACTGTTTTTT.

This chain links TRBV10-2 with TRBJ1-2; TRBD1 matches at 7 bases. CDR3 length equals 15 residues. Germline V gene data show CDR1 as WSHSY and CDR2 as SAAADI. Unmatched junction bases numbered 10, after V lost 7 bases and J lost 2 bases. In DNA, the CDR3 is TGCGCCAGCAACAGGGGCCTGTCTGTCAACTATGGCTACACCTTC. Amino acids: CASNRGLSVNYGYTF.

The chain employs TRBV19 and TRBJ1-5; perhaps TRBD1 as D (6 bases). Trimming pared 7 bases from V and 7 bases from J, leaving 17 bases between. This CDR3 has 14 amino acids. CDR1 and CDR2 from the germline V gene are LNHDA and SQIVND (reference sequence). The chain's CDR3 is CASIQAGGEQPQHF. DNA of the CDR3: TGTGCCAGTATCCAGGCGGGGGGCGAGCAGCCCCAGCATTTT.

V usage is TRBV5-1 and J usage is TRBJ2-2, with 10 nucleotides matching TRBD1. CDR1 is SGHRS and CDR2 is YFSETQ in the germline V gene. V shed 0 bases and J 6 bases; nucleotides not matched to a gene: 2. The CDR3 length is 15 residues. CDR3 in DNA: TGCGCCAGCAGCTTGGTAGGACAGGGGGCCGGGGAGCTGTTTTTT. Residues: CASSLVGQGAGELFF.

The chain combines TRBV10-3 with TRBJ2-2; TRBD2 matches at 16 bases. The CDR3 contains 17 residues. V gave up 6 bases and J gave up 3 bases; unmatched junction bases: 4. The V gene's germline CDR1 is ENHRY and CDR2 SYGVKD. CDR3 in amino acids: CAISGTSGGADTGELFF. The CDR3 DNA reads TGTGCCATCAGCGGGACTAGCGGGGGGGCGGACACCGGGGAGCTGTTTTTT.

The rearrangement uses TRBV11-2 and TRBJ2-5; D is unclear. V was clipped by 1 base and J by 2 bases, with 8 bases between them. The CDR3 totals 14 residues. Looked up from germline, CDR1 is SGHAT and CDR2 is FQNNGV. The CDR3 is CASSLAYSQETQYF. CDR3 in DNA: TGTGCCAGCAGCTTAGCGTACAGTCAAGAGACCCAGTACTTC.

The rearrangement uses TRBV5-6 and TRBJ1-1, with 8 bases lining up with TRBD1. Trimming took 7 bases from V and 2 from J; bases not matched to a gene: 13. In germline, CDR1 is SGHDT, CDR2 YYEEEE. This CDR3 has 16 amino acids. In DNA, the CDR3 is TGTGCCAGCCTCACAGGACAGGGAGTTTTAAACACTGAAGCTTTCTTT. Amino acid sequence: CASLTGQGVLNTEAFF.

The rearrangement joins TRBV5-1 to TRBJ2-7; 10 nucleotides match TRBD1. Germline V CDR1 and CDR2: SGHRS, YFSETQ. Trimming cost V 6 bases and J 4 bases; bases outside gene matches: 7. The CDR3 has 14 amino acids. CDR3: CASNQGGQGYEQYF. In DNA, the CDR3 is TGCGCCAGCAACCAGGGGGGACAGGGGTACGAGCAGTACTTC.

This chain joins TRBV6-1 and TRBJ2-3; 14 bases line up with TRBD2. The CDR3 runs to 19 residues. Trimming at V came to 2 bases and at J to 3 bases, leaving 10 bases not matched to a gene. CDR1 and CDR2 from the germline V gene are MNHNS and SASEGT. The CDR3 spells CASSEIGTSGRGVTDTQYF. DNA for the CDR3: TGTGCCAGCAGTGAAATCGGGACTAGCGGGAGAGGGGTTACAGATACGCAGTATTTT.

The J gene is TRBJ2-6, the V gene TRBV5-8; D not resolved. The germline V and J ends were trimmed by 0 bases and 2 bases, with 12 bases remaining between them. The CDR3 consists of 17 residues. CDR1 and CDR2 (germline): SGHTS, YDEGEE. For the CDR3, the DNA is TGTGCCAGCAGCTTGGGAGGTGGGTTCGCTGGGGCCAACGTCCTGACTTTC. Its translation is CASSLGGGFAGANVLTF.

This clone appeared a few times. This chain joins TRBV28 and TRBJ1-4; no firm D call. Germline values: CDR1 MDHEN, CDR2 SYDVKM. CDR3 length equals 14 residues. Trimming shortened V by 5 bases and J by 8 bases, and 15 bases separated the two germline ends. In DNA, the CDR3 is TGTGCCAGCAGTCCCCGGACTCCTGGCGAAAAACTGTTTTTT. It translates to CASSPRTPGEKLFF. The variable domain in full, with the rest retrieved from reference TRBV28 and TRBJ1-4, is DVKVTQSSRYLVKRTGEKVFLECVQDMDHENMFWYRQDPGLGLRLIYFSYDVKMKEKGDIPEGYSVSREKKERFSLILESASTNQTSMYLCASSPRTPGEKLFFGSGTQLSVL.

As for this clone: A read error may account for a junction end that differs from germline. V gene TRBV19 combines with J gene TRBJ1-2, with D perhaps TRBD1 (6 bases). Germline V lookup: CDR1 LNHDA, CDR2 SQIVND (reference sequence). This CDR3 has 14 amino acids. The CDR3 loop is CASSISIPGGGCTF. The CDR3 coding sequence is TGTGCCAGTAGTATTTCCATCCCGGGGGGGGGCTGCACCTTC.